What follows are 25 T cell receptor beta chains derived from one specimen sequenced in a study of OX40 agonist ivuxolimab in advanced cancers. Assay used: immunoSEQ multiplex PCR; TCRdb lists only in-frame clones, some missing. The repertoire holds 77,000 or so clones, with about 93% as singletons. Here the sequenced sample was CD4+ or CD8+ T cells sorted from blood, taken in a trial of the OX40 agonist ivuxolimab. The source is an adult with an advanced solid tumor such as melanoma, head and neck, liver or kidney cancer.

The CDR3 is CASSIDPGLVGTDTQYF. In DNA form, the CDR3 reads TGTGCCAGTAGTATAGATCCGGGACTAGTAGGCACAGATACGCAGTATTTT. The V gene is TRBV19, the J gene TRBJ2-3; TRBD2 agrees at 8 bases. The junction had 6 bases not matched to a gene; V was cut back by 0 bases and J by 1 base. Germline loops: CDR1 LNHDA, CDR2 SQIVND (reference sequence). CDR3 length: 17 residues. The full variable domain, in which reference TRBV19 and TRBJ2-3 provide the parts outside the CDR3, is DGGITQSPKYLFRKEGQNVTLSCEQNLNHDAMYWYRQDPGQGLRLIYYSQIVNDFQKGDIAEGYSVSREKKESFPLTVTSAQKNPTAFYLCASSIDPGLVGTDTQYFGPGTRLTVL.

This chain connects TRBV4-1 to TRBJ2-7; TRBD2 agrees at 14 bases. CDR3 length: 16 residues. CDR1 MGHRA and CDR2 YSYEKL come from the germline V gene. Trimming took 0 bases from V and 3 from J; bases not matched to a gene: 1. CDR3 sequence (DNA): TGCGCCAGCAGCCAAGAAGGGACTAGCGGGAGCTACGAGCAGTACTTC. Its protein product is CASSQEGTSGSYEQYF.

CDR3 sequence (DNA): TGTGCCAGCAGCTTAGCCGGGACTAGCGGACAAGAGACCCAGTACTTC. Protein: CASSLAGTSGQETQYF. The chain links TRBV7-2 to TRBJ2-5; 11 bases fit TRBD2. The CDR3 consists of 16 residues. Trimming at V came to 0 bases and at J to 2 bases, leaving 2 bases not matched to a gene. The germline CDR1 and CDR2 sequences are SGHTA and FQGNSA.

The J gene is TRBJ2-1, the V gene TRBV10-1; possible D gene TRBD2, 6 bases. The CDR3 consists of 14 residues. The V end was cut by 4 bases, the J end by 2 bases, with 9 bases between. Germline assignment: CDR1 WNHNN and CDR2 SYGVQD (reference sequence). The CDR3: CASSASGAYNEQFF. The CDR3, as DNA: TGCGCCAGCAGTGCGTCGGGAGCCTACAATGAGCAGTTCTTC.

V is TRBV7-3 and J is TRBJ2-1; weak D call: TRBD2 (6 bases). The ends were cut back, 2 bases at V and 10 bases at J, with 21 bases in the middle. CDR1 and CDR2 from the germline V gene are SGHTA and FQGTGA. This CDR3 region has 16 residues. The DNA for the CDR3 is TGTGCCAGCAGCTTATTGGTTGCGGGGTCTACCCAGGAGCAGTTCTTC. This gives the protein CASSLLVAGSTQEQFF.

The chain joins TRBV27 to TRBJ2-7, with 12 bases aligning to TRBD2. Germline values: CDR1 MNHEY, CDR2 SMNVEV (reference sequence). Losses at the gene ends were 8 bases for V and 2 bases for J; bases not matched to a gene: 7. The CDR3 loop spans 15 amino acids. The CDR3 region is CASRIPSGRAYEQYF. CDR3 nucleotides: TGTGCCAGCCGAATCCCTAGCGGGAGGGCCTACGAGCAGTACTTC.

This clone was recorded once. The CDR3 DNA reads TGCGCCAGCAGCTTAGGGAGGGGCACCTATGGCTACACCTTC. Residues: CASSLGRGTYGYTF. This chain connects TRBV5-1 to TRBJ1-2; D is perhaps TRBD1 (5 bases). V lost 2 bases and J 4 bases, leaving 12 bases between the germline ends. The CDR3 totals 14 residues. Germline V CDR1 and CDR2: SGHRS, YFSETQ.

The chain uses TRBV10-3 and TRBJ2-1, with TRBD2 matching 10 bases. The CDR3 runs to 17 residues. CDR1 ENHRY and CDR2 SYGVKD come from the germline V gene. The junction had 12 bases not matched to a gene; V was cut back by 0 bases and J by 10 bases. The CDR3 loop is CAISESSSSGRAGEQFF. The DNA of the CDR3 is TGTGCCATCAGTGAGTCGAGCTCCAGCGGGAGGGCCGGAGAGCAGTTCTTC.

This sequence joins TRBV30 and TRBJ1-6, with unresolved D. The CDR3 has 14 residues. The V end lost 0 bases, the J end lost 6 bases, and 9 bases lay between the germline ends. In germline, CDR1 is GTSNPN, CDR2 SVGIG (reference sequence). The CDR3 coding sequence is TGTGCCTGGAGTGTAAACAGTGGTAATTCACCCCTCCACTTT. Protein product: CAWSVNSGNSPLHF.

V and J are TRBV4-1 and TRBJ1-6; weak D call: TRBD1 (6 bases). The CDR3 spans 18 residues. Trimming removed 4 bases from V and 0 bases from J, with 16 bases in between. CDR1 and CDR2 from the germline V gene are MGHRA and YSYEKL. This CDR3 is CASSREGQLDSYNSPLHF. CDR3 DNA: TGCGCCAGCAGCCGAGAAGGACAGCTCGACTCCTATAATTCACCCCTCCACTTT.

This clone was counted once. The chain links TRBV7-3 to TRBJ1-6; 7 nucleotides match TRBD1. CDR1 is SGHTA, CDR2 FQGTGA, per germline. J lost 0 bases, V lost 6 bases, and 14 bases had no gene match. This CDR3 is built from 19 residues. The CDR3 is CASRENRGRPSSYNSPLHF. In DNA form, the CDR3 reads TGTGCCAGCAGAGAGAACAGGGGAAGACCAAGCTCCTATAATTCACCCCTCCACTTT.

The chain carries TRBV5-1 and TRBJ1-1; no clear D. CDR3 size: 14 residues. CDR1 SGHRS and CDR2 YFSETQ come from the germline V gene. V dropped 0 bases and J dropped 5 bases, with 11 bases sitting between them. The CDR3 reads CASSLEWVGTEAFF. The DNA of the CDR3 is TGCGCCAGCAGCTTGGAGTGGGTAGGGACTGAAGCTTTCTTT. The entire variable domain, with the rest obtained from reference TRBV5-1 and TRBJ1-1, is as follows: KAGVTQTPRYLIKTRGQQVTLSCSPISGHRSVSWYQQTPGQGLQFLFEYFSETQRNKGNFPGRFSGRQFSNSRSEMNVSTLELGDSALYLCASSLEWVGTEAFFGQGTRLTVV.

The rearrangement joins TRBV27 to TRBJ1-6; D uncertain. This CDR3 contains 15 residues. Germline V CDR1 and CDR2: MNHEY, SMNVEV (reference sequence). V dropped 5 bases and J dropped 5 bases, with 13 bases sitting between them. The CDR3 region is CASSLRSPNNSPLHF. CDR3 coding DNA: TGTGCCAGCAGTCTAAGGAGCCCTAATAATTCACCCCTCCACTTT.

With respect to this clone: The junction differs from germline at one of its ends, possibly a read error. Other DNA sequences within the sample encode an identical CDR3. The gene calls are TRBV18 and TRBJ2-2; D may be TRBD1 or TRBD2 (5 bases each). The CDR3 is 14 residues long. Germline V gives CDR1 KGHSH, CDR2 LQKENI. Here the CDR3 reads CASSPPGRTGELFF. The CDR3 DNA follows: TGTGCCAGCTCACCCCCGGGGCGGACCGGGGAGTTGTTTTTT.

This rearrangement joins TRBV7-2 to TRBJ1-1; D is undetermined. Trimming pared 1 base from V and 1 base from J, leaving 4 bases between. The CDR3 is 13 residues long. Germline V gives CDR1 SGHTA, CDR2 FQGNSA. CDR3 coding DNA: TGTGCCAGCAGCTTAGGCCGGAACACTGAAGCTTTCTTT. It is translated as CASSLGRNTEAFF.

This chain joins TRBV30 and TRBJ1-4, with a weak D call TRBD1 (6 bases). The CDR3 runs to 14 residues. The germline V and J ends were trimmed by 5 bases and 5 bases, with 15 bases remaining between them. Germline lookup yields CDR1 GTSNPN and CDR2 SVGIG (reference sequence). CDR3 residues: CAWAQGQPNEKLFF. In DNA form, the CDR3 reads TGTGCCTGGGCCCAGGGACAACCCAATGAAAAACTGTTTTTT.

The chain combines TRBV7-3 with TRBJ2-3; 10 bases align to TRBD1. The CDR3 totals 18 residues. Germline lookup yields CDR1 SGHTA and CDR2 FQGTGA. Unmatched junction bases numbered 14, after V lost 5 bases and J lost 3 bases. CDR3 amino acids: CASSTSRDRGSKTDTQYF. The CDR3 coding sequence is TGTGCCAGCAGCACGTCCCGGGACAGGGGATCAAAGACAGATACGCAGTATTTT.

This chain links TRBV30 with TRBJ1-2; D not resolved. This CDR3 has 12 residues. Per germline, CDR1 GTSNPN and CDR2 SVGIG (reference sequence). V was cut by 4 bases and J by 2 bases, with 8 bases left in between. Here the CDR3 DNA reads TGTGCCTGGACTCCACAGAACTATGGCTACACCTTC. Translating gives CAWTPQNYGYTF.

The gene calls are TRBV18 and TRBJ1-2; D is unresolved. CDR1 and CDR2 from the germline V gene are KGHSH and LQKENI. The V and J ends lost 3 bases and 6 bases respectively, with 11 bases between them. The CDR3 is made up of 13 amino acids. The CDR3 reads CASSPGLGDGYTF. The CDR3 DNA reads TGTGCCAGCTCACCCGGGTTGGGAGATGGCTACACCTTC.

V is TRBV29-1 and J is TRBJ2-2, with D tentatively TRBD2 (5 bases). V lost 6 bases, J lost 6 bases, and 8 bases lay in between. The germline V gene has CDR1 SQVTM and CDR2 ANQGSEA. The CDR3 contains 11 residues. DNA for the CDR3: TGCAGCGTGAGGGTTGCCGGGGAGCTGTTTTTT. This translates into CSVRVAGELFF.

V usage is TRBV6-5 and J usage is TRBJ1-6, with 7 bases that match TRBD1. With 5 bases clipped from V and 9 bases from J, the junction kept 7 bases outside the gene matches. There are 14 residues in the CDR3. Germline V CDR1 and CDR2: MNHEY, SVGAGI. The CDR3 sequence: CASSETGRVSPLHF. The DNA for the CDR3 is TGTGCCAGCAGTGAGACAGGGAGAGTTTCACCCCTCCACTTT.

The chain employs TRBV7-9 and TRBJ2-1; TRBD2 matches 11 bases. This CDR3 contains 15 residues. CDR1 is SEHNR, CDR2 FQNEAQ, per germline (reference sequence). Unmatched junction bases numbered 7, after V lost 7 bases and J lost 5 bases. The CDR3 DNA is TGTGCCAGCAACGAGTGGGGACTAGCGGACAATGAGCAGTTCTTC. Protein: CASNEWGLADNEQFF.

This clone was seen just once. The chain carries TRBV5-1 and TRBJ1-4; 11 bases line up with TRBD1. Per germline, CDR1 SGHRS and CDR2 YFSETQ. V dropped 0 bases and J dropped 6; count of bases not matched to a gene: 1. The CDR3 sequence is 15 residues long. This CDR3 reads CASSLGTGGHEKLFF. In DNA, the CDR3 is TGCGCCAGCAGCTTGGGGACAGGGGGCCATGAAAAACTGTTTTTT.

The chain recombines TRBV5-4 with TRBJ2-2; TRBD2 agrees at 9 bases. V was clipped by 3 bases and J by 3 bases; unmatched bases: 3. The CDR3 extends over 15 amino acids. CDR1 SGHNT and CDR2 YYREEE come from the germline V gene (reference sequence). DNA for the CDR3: TGTGCCAGCAGCTGGATAGCGGGAGACACCGGGGAGCTGTTTTTT. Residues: CASSWIAGDTGELFF.

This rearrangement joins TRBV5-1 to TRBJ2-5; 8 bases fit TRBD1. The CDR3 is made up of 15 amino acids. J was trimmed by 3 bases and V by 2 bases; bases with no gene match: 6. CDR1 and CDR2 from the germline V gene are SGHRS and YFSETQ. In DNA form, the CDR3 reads TGCGCCAGCAGCTTAGGTCCGGACAGGGAAGAGACCCAGTACTTC. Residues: CASSLGPDREETQYF.